Described below is a single T cell receptor beta chain sequence and its context. What it binds is unknown. Per the germline V gene, CDR1 is SGHTA and CDR2 is FQGNSA. The CDR3 extends over 12 amino acids. This specimen belongs to a study of monozygotic twins with inflammatory bowel disease. TCRdb re-called the 5' RACE reads and shows each CDR3 protein once, DNA omitted. The sample totals 90,000 to 110,000 distinct CDR3 sequences; its top ten clones hold around 11%. Whole-study results and caveats: It was observed that concordant and discordant twins did not differ in repertoire similarity, possibly given limited power.

This TCR derives from a human donor with ulcerative colitis or Crohn's disease, or a healthy co-twin of an affected twin (not recorded which). V usage is TRBV7-2 and J usage is TRBJ2-3; TCRdb's D gene call, TRBD2, goes unchecked for lack of DNA. Sequenced input: blood. CDR3 residues: CASSPTSVTQYF.